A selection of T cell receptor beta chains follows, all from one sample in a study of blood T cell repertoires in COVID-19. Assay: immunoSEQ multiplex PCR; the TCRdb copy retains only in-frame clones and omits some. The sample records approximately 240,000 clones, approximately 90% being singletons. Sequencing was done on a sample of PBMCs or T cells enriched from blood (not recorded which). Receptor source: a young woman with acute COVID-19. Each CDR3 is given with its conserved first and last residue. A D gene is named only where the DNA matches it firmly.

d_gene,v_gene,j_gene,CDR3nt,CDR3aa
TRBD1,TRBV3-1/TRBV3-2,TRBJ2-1,TGTGCCAGCAGCCAAGTTTTTTACCGGGACAGGGGAGACAATGAGCAGTTCTTC,CASSQVFYRDRGDNEQFF
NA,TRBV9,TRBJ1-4,TGTGCCAGCAGCGTAGAGAGTGCAGGTTATGAAAAACTGTTTTTT,CASSVESAGYEKLFF
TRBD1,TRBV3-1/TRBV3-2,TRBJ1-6,TGTGCCAGCAGGTTTGACAGGGGAGGGAATTCACCCCTCCACTTT,CASRFDRGGNSPLHF
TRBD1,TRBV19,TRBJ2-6,TGTGCCAGTCGTCCTCTCCGGGACAGAGGCTCTGGGGCCAACGTCCTGACTTTC,CASRPLRDRGSGANVLTF
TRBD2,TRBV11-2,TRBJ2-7,TGTGCCAGCAGCCCCCCGCGGGGGGCTAGTAAGTACGAGCAGTACTTC,CASSPPRGASKYEQYF
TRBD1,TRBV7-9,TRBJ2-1,TGTGCCAGCAGCTTAGCGCGCCCCCGAGGGGGAAGGGGGCACAATGAGCAGTTCTTC,CASSLARPRGGRGHNEQFF
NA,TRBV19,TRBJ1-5,TGTGCCAGTAGTGGGGCACTCACAGGGCGTATTAGCAATCAGCCCCAGCATTTT,CASSGALTGRISNQPQHF
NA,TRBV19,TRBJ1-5,TGTGCCAGTAGTGACAGTTATAGCAATCAGCCCCAGCATTTT,CASSDSYSNQPQHF
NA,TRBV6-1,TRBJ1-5,TGTGCCAGCAGTGAATTATCAGGTAGAAGCAATCAGCCCCAGCATTTT,CASSELSGRSNQPQHF
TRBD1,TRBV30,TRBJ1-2,TGTGCCTGGAGCGGGAATTCCGGGACAGGGCCCCACCGCCTCGTAGGGTATGGCTACACCTTC,CAWSGNSGTGPHRLVGYGYTF
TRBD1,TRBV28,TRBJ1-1,TGTGCCAGCAGTCTCCAGACAGGGGCGACTGAAGCTTTCTTT,CASSLQTGATEAFF
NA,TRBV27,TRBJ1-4,TGTGCCAGCAGTTTATCGTGGGCAGACCATGAAAAACTGTTTTTT,CASSLSWADHEKLFF
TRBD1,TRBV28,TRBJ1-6,TGTGCCAGCAGTAAAGACAGGGGCATGCATTCACCCCTCCACTTT,CASSKDRGMHSPLHF
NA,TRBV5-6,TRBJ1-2,TGTGCCAGCAGCTTGGACAGGGAGTATGGCTACACCTTC,CASSLDREYGYTF
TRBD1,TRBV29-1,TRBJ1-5,TGCAGCGCGCAGGACAGGGAAGGTCAGCCCCAGCATTTT,CSAQDREGQPQHF